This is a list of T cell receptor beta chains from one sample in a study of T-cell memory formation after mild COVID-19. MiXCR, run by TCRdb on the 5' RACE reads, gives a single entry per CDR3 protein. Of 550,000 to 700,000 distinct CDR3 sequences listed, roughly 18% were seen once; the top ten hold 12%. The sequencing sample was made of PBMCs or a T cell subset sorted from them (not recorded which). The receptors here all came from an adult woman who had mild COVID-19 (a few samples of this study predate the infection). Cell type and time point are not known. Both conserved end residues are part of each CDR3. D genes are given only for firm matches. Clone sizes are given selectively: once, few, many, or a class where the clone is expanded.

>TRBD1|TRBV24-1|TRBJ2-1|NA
CATEDRIYNEQFF
TGTGCCACCGAGGACAGGATCTACAATGAGCAGTTCTTC
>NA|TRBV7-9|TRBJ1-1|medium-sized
CASSFPGTEAFF
TGTGCCAGCAGCTTTCCTGGCACTGAAGCTTTCTTT
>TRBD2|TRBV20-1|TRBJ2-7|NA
CSARDRLAGGYEQYF
TGCAGTGCTAGAGATCGACTAGCGGGGGGCTACGAGCAGTACTTC
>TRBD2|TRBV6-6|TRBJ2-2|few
CASRMGGDTGELFF
TGTGCCAGCAGGATGGGAGGGGACACCGGGGAGCTGTTTTTT
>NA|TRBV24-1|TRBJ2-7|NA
CATSDTQGFEEQYF
TGTGCCACCAGTGACACCCAGGGGTTTGAAGAGCAGTACTTC
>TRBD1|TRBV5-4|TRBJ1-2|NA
CASSATGQRINYGYTF
TGTGCCAGCAGCGCCACGGGACAGAGGATTAACTATGGCTACACCTTC
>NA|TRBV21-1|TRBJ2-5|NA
CASSNNGEEYF
TGTGCCAGCAGCAATAATGGGGAAGAGTACTTC
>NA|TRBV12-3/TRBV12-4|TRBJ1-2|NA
CASSLVAGANYGYTF
TGTGCCAGCAGTTTGGTGGCAGGGGCTAACTATGGCTACACCTTC
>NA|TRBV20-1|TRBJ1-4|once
CSARDGGEKLFF
TGCAGTGCTAGAGACGGCGGGGAAAAACTGTTTTTT
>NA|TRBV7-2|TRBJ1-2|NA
CASSIPRGGYGYTF
TGTGCCAGCAGCATACCCAGGGGTGGCTATGGCTACACCTTC
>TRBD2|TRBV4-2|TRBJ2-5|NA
CASSQRLAGEDMTQYF
TGTGCCAGCAGCCAGCGACTAGCGGGAGAGGATATGACCCAGTACTTC
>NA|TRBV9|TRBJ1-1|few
CASSVEDGRQMNTEAFF
TGTGCCAGCAGCGTAGAAGATGGGAGGCAGATGAACACTGAAGCTTTCTTT
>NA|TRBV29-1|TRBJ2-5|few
CSVRVAGETQYF
TGCAGCGTGAGGGTAGCCGGCGAGACCCAGTACTTC
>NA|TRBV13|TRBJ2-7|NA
CASSSTGRSPYEQYF
TGTGCCAGCAGCTCGACAGGGAGGAGTCCCTACGAGCAGTACTTC
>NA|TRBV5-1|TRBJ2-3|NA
CASSLAGYPYTDTQYF
TGCGCCAGCAGCTTGGCTGGCTACCCTTACACAGATACGCAGTATTTT
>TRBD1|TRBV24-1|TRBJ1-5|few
CATSEYRDRRSNQPQHF
TGTGCCACCAGTGAATATCGGGACAGGAGGAGCAATCAGCCCCAGCATTTT
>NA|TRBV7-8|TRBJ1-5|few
CASSESLRRRRGGSGQPQHF
TGTGCCAGCAGCGAGTCCCTCCGGCGGCGGAGGGGCGGTTCAGGCCAGCCCCAGCATTTT
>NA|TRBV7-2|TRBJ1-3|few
CASSQSRGARSGNTIYF
TGTGCCAGCAGCCAGTCCCGGGGGGCTCGTTCTGGAAACACCATATATTTT
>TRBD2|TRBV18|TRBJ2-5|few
CASSPALGGFQETQYF
TGTGCCAGCTCACCAGCCCTGGGGGGGTTCCAAGAGACCCAGTACTTC
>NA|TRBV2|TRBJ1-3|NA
CASSAGGSGNTIYF
TGTGCCAGCAGTGCGGGGGGCAGTGGAAACACCATATATTTT
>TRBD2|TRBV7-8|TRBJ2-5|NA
CASSPSGGYWETQYF
TGTGCCAGCAGCCCAAGCGGGGGGTATTGGGAGACCCAGTACTTC
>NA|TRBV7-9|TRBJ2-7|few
CASSLAVGQGDEQYF
TGTGCCAGCAGCTTAGCGGTGGGTCAGGGCGACGAGCAGTACTTC
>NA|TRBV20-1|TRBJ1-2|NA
CSAREGGNYGYTF
TGCAGTGCTAGAGAGGGTGGGAACTATGGCTACACCTTC
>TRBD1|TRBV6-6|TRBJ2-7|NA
CASRERQGLISYEQYF
TGTGCCAGCAGGGAAAGACAGGGGTTAATCTCCTACGAGCAGTACTTC
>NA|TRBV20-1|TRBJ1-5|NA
CSAATSSNQPQHF
TGCAGTGCTGCAACGTCATCTAATCAGCCCCAGCATTTT
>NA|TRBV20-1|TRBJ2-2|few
CSARPRGNTGELFF
TGCAGTGCCCGTCCCAGGGGGAACACCGGGGAGCTGTTTTTT